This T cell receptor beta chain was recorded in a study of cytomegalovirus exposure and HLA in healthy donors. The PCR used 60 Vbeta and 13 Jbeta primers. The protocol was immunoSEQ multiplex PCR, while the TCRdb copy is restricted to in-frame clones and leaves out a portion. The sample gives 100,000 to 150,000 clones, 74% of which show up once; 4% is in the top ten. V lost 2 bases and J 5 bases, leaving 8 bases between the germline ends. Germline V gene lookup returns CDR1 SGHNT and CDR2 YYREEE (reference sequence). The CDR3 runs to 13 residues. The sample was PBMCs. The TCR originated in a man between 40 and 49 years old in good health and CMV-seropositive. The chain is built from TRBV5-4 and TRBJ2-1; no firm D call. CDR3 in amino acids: CASSFPSNNEQFF. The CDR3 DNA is TGTGCCAGCAGCTTTCCGAGCAACAATGAGCAGTTCTTC.